The entry below describes one T cell receptor beta chain. This entry is derived from a study of blood T cell repertoires in COVID-19. V was clipped by 4 bases and J by 6 bases; unmatched bases: 7. The V gene's germline CDR1 is SEHNR and CDR2 FQNEAQ (reference sequence). The CDR3 is made up of 15 amino acids. The method was immunoSEQ multiplex PCR; TCRdb's version includes in-frame clones alone and lacks a portion of them. The data show roughly 51,000 clones, with 90% seen just once and over 4% held by the top ten. Material: peripheral blood. The source of this sequence is a man between 65 and 85 years old with acute or convalescent COVID-19. The chain links TRBV7-9 to TRBJ1-4; TRBD1 aligns across 8 bases. In DNA, the CDR3 is TGTGCCAGCAGCTCCTGGACAGGGCCGGATGAAAAACTGTTTTTT. Translating it yields CASSSWTGPDEKLFF.